A selection of T cell receptor beta chains follows, all from one sample in a study of blood T cell repertoires in COVID-19. Repertoires were generated with immunoSEQ multiplex PCR, while TCRdb's copy carries only in-frame clones and drops some. The sample contains about 250,000 clones, more than 80% of which appear only once. Input material: PBMCs or T cells enriched from blood (not recorded which). The receptors here all came from a woman aged 18-29 years who had recovered from COVID-19. Both conserved end residues are part of each CDR3. The D gene is left open where the match is weak. Clone sizes are given selectively: once, few, many, or a class where the clone is expanded.

clone size: -
J gene: TRBJ1-2
V gene: TRBV30
D gene: -
CDR3 protein: CAWSLRVVGYGYTF
CDR3 DNA: TGTGCCTGGAGCCTCCGGGTAGTCGGCTATGGCTACACCTTC

clone size: -
J gene: TRBJ1-6
V gene: TRBV6-1
D gene: -
CDR3 protein: CASSEFSGWDNSPLHF
CDR3 DNA: TGTGCCAGCAGTGAATTTTCGGGGTGGGATAATTCACCCCTCCACTTT

clone size: -
J gene: TRBJ1-5
V gene: TRBV2
D gene: -
CDR3 protein: CASGGTGTNSNQPQHF
CDR3 DNA: TGTGCCAGCGGGGGGACCGGGACGAACAGCAATCAGCCCCAGCATTTT

clone size: -
J gene: TRBJ1-2
V gene: TRBV5-1
D gene: -
CDR3 protein: CASSFVGVDGYTF
CDR3 DNA: TGCGCCAGCAGCTTCGTTGGAGTCGATGGCTACACCTTC

clone size: -
J gene: TRBJ2-7
V gene: TRBV23-1
D gene: TRBD2
CDR3 protein: CASSRPSGTSGASYEQYF
CDR3 DNA: TGCGCCAGCAGTCGCCCCTCCGGGACTAGCGGGGCATCCTACGAGCAGTACTTC

clone size: -
J gene: TRBJ1-1
V gene: TRBV5-1
D gene: -
CDR3 protein: CASSHTDSLEAFF
CDR3 DNA: TGCGCCAGCAGCCACACGGACAGCCTAGAAGCTTTCTTT

clone size: -
J gene: TRBJ1-2
V gene: TRBV4-2
D gene: -
CDR3 protein: CASSQQGPRDGYTF
CDR3 DNA: TGTGCCAGCAGCCAACAGGGCCCTAGGGATGGCTACACCTTC

clone size: -
J gene: TRBJ2-2
V gene: TRBV6-5
D gene: -
CDR3 protein: CASRRGRQLTGELFF
CDR3 DNA: TGTGCCAGCAGACGAGGCAGACAGCTCACCGGGGAGCTGTTTTTT

clone size: -
J gene: TRBJ2-5
V gene: TRBV9
D gene: TRBD2
CDR3 protein: CASSSPSLRLAGQETQYF
CDR3 DNA: TGTGCCAGCAGCTCCCCCTCTCTCAGACTAGCGGGGCAAGAGACCCAGTACTTC

clone size: once
J gene: TRBJ1-1
V gene: TRBV7-9
D gene: -
CDR3 protein: CASSLAGLEAFF
CDR3 DNA: TGTGCCAGCAGCTTAGCGGGGCTTGAAGCTTTCTTT

clone size: -
J gene: TRBJ2-7
V gene: TRBV6-5
D gene: TRBD1
CDR3 protein: CASSYPGQGRHEQYF
CDR3 DNA: TGTGCCAGCAGTTACCCCGGACAGGGAAGACACGAGCAGTACTTC

clone size: -
J gene: TRBJ1-2
V gene: TRBV6-4
D gene: -
CDR3 protein: CASSDGRTAYNYGYTF
CDR3 DNA: TGTGCCAGCAGTGACGGCAGAACAGCCTATAACTATGGCTACACCTTC

clone size: -
J gene: TRBJ2-3
V gene: TRBV19
D gene: TRBD2
CDR3 protein: CASSIRGGFTDTQYF
CDR3 DNA: TGTGCCAGTAGCATCCGGGGGGGGTTCACAGATACGCAGTATTTT

clone size: -
J gene: TRBJ1-1
V gene: TRBV5-1
D gene: TRBD1
CDR3 protein: CASTASRGGVRTEAFF
CDR3 DNA: TGCGCCAGCACCGCTTCTCGAGGGGGCGTGAGAACTGAAGCTTTCTTT

clone size: -
J gene: TRBJ1-1
V gene: TRBV14
D gene: -
CDR3 protein: CASSLVLRTGVAAFF
CDR3 DNA: TGTGCCAGCAGCCTAGTGCTTAGGACCGGGGTTGCAGCTTTCTTT

clone size: -
J gene: TRBJ2-3
V gene: TRBV5-5
D gene: -
CDR3 protein: CASSPRGTSSTDTQYF
CDR3 DNA: TGTGCCAGCAGCCCCCGGGGGACCTCTAGCACAGATACGCAGTATTTT

clone size: once
J gene: TRBJ1-4
V gene: TRBV5-1
D gene: TRBD1
CDR3 protein: CASSTTTGVGEKLFF
CDR3 DNA: TGCGCCAGCAGCACTACGACAGGGGTTGGCGAAAAACTGTTTTTT

clone size: -
J gene: TRBJ1-4
V gene: TRBV5-1
D gene: -
CDR3 protein: CASSLTATNEKLFF
CDR3 DNA: TGCGCCAGCAGCTTGACAGCAACTAATGAAAAACTGTTTTTT

clone size: -
J gene: TRBJ2-4
V gene: TRBV28
D gene: -
CDR3 protein: CASSLLPMTGKNIQYF
CDR3 DNA: TGTGCCAGCAGTTTGCTTCCCATGACAGGCAAAAACATTCAGTACTTC

clone size: -
J gene: TRBJ1-2
V gene: TRBV29-1
D gene: -
CDR3 protein: CSVGSGARSGGYTF
CDR3 DNA: TGCAGCGTTGGGTCGGGAGCTCGGAGTGGCGGCTACACCTTC

clone size: once
J gene: TRBJ2-3
V gene: TRBV6-4
D gene: TRBD1
CDR3 protein: CASSLTTGATDTQYF
CDR3 DNA: TGTGCCAGCAGTCTTACGACAGGGGCCACAGATACGCAGTATTTT

clone size: -
J gene: TRBJ1-5
V gene: TRBV7-2
D gene: -
CDR3 protein: CASSLETGVQPQHF
CDR3 DNA: TGTGCCAGCAGCTTAGAAACAGGAGTCCAGCCCCAGCATTTT

clone size: few
J gene: TRBJ1-2
V gene: TRBV18
D gene: -
CDR3 protein: CASSPSSGAYYGYTF
CDR3 DNA: TGTGCCAGCTCACCCAGTTCAGGGGCCTACTATGGCTACACCTTC

clone size: -
J gene: TRBJ2-1
V gene: TRBV19
D gene: TRBD2
CDR3 protein: CASGEVAGGIEQFF
CDR3 DNA: TGTGCCAGTGGGGAGGTAGCGGGGGGGATTGAGCAGTTCTTC

clone size: -
J gene: TRBJ1-4
V gene: TRBV6-1
D gene: -
CDR3 protein: CASSETKIRGSNEKLFF
CDR3 DNA: TGTGCCAGCAGTGAGACCAAAATCAGGGGTTCTAATGAAAAACTGTTTTTT

clone size: -
J gene: TRBJ1-2
V gene: TRBV7-9
D gene: -
CDR3 protein: CASSSRDILAGAYGYTF
CDR3 DNA: TGTGCCAGCAGCTCCCGGGACATCCTCGCTGGGGCCTATGGCTACACCTTC

clone size: -
J gene: TRBJ2-7
V gene: TRBV6-6
D gene: -
CDR3 protein: CASSYSRHASYEQYF
CDR3 DNA: TGTGCCAGCAGTTACTCCCGACACGCGAGCTACGAGCAGTACTTC

clone size: -
J gene: TRBJ2-7
V gene: TRBV7-9
D gene: TRBD1
CDR3 protein: CASSGTGVSYEQYF
CDR3 DNA: TGTGCCAGCAGCGGAACAGGGGTATCCTACGAGCAGTACTTC

clone size: few
J gene: TRBJ2-2
V gene: TRBV6-5
D gene: TRBD1
CDR3 protein: CASLTGSDTGELFF
CDR3 DNA: TGTGCCAGTCTGACAGGGTCTGACACCGGGGAGCTGTTTTTT

clone size: once
J gene: TRBJ2-2
V gene: TRBV7-9
D gene: -
CDR3 protein: CASVVDTGELFF
CDR3 DNA: TGTGCCAGCGTAGTTGACACCGGGGAGCTGTTTTTT

clone size: -
J gene: TRBJ1-1
V gene: TRBV5-6
D gene: -
CDR3 protein: CASSLVGVGTEAFF
CDR3 DNA: TGTGCCAGCAGCTTGGTGGGCGTTGGAACTGAAGCTTTCTTT

clone size: few
J gene: TRBJ1-1
V gene: TRBV2
D gene: -
CDR3 protein: CASNIVDTEAFF
CDR3 DNA: TGTGCCAGCAACATCGTGGACACTGAAGCTTTCTTT

clone size: -
J gene: TRBJ2-7
V gene: TRBV14
D gene: TRBD2
CDR3 protein: CASSALAGGHYEQYF
CDR3 DNA: TGTGCCAGCAGTGCCTTGGCGGGGGGGCACTACGAGCAGTACTTC

clone size: -
J gene: TRBJ2-1
V gene: TRBV5-1
D gene: -
CDR3 protein: CASRQSLAYYNEQFF
CDR3 DNA: TGCGCCAGCAGACAGAGTCTGGCTTACTACAATGAGCAGTTCTTC

clone size: -
J gene: TRBJ2-2
V gene: TRBV6-6
D gene: -
CDR3 protein: CASSYSRVRPGELFF
CDR3 DNA: TGTGCCAGCAGTTACTCGAGGGTTCGACCCGGGGAGCTGTTTTTT